The 31 T cell receptor beta chains presented below share a single source sample, sequenced in a study of blood T cells in healthy people across ages. For the second PCR, which ran for roughly 6 to 12 cycles, a sample-barcoded 5' primer and a J-beta primer mix were used. TCRdb ran MiXCR on the 5' RACE reads and lists one entry per CDR3 protein. The table shows roughly 1.5 million distinct CDR3 sequences, with 40% to 45% occurring only once. The sample consisted of blood. The origin of the receptors is a woman younger than 35 in good health.

Points on this clonotype: The junction and the germline gene differ at one end; a read error may be behind it. The chain has TRBV19 and TRBJ1-4, with D possibly TRBD1 on 5 matching bases. The CDR3 covers 15 residues. Germline V CDR1 and CDR2: LNHDA, SQIVND (reference sequence). CDR3 DNA sequence: TGTGCCAGCACCCCGTGGGGACCAACTAATGGAAAACTGTTTTTT. This gives the protein CASTPWGPTNGKLFF.

In regard to this clonotype: Germline and junction disagree at one end, which may indicate a read error. The V gene is TRBV11-2, the J gene TRBJ2-4; D is unclear. The CDR3 covers 12 residues. Germline V CDR1 and CDR2: SGHAT, FQNNGV. CDR3 sequence: CASSSAKSIQYF. The CDR3 nucleotides read TGTGCCAGCAGCTCGGCCAAAAGCATTCAGTACTTC.

This chain joins TRBV28 and TRBJ2-1; possible D gene TRBD1, 6 bases. V was trimmed by 4 bases and J by 8 bases, leaving 12 bases between them. This CDR3 comprises 13 residues. Germline-derived CDR1 and CDR2 are MDHEN and SYDVKM. The CDR3 is CASSCPGHHEQFF. The DNA of the CDR3 is TGTGCCAGCAGTTGCCCGGGACACCATGAGCAGTTCTTC.

This rearrangement joins TRBV7-2 to TRBJ1-5, with 10 positions matching TRBD1. V trimming: 2 bases; J trimming: 4 bases; junction bases outside the gene matches: 8. The CDR3 has 17 amino acids. The germline V gene has CDR1 SGHTA and CDR2 FQGNSA. The CDR3 region has the DNA TGTGCCAGCAGCTTACGGACAGGGGGAATGAGGAATCAGCCCCAGCATTTT. Protein product: CASSLRTGGMRNQPQHF.

J is TRBJ2-7 and V is TRBV7-9, with D unresolved. Per the germline V gene, CDR1 is SEHNR and CDR2 is FQNEAQ (reference sequence). V was shortened by 3 bases and J by 2 bases, with 8 bases between the two germline ends. The length of the CDR3 is 13 residues. The CDR3 region has the DNA TGTGCCAGCAGCTTCCCCCTAACCTACGAGCAGTACTTC. Residues: CASSFPLTYEQYF.

This rearrangement joins TRBV12-3 or TRBV12-4 to TRBJ2-7; 7 nucleotides align to TRBD2. V shed 3 bases, J shed 6 bases, and the junction held 14 bases outside the gene matches. The CDR3 runs to 16 residues. The DNA for the CDR3 is TGTGCCAGCAGTTTTGGTCGGGGGAGGGCCCTCGGCGAGCAGTACTTC. Residues: CASSFGRGRALGEQYF.

The V and J genes are TRBV12-3 or TRBV12-4 and TRBJ2-7; 9 nucleotides align to TRBD2. The end of the DNA is better explained by TRBJ2-5, so the J call may be wrong. The CDR3 totals 14 residues. CDR3 residues: CASTLASGMETQYF. The CDR3 DNA sequence: TGTGCCAGCACCCTGGCTAGCGGGATGGAGACCCAGTACTTC.

The genes are TRBV4-3 and TRBJ2-1; 7 bases are a match to TRBD2. Germline assignment: CDR1 LGHNA and CDR2 YSLEER. CDR3 size: 17 residues. The J segment lost 1 base and the V segment lost 1 base, leaving 7 bases of the junction unmatched. CDR3 nucleotides: TGCGCCAGCAGCCAAGTAGGAGGCGGGAGTTCCTACAATGAGCAGTTCTTC. It is translated as CASSQVGGGSSYNEQFF.

Only one count was recorded for this clonotype. The V gene is TRBV20-1, the J gene TRBJ2-5, with TRBD2 identical over 7 bases. Germline V gene lookup returns CDR1 DFQATT and CDR2 SNEGSKA (reference sequence). The J segment lost 4 bases and the V segment lost 0 bases, leaving 8 bases of the junction unmatched. The CDR3 contains 15 residues. The CDR3 here is CSARDLGGGGETQYF. The CDR3 DNA reads as TGCAGTGCTAGAGATCTAGGCGGGGGTGGAGAGACCCAGTACTTC.

As regards this clonotype: One end of the junction fails to match germline, which may point to a read error. J is TRBJ2-1 and V is TRBV5-1, with D possibly being TRBD2 (5 bases). The better agreement between TRBJ2-7 and the DNA end casts doubt on the J call. Germline-derived CDR1 and CDR2 are SGHRS and YFSETQ. The CDR3 is made up of 16 amino acids. The CDR3 region has the DNA TGTGCCAGCAATTCCGGACTTTACCAGACCTACAATGAGCAGTACTTC. This translates into CASNSGLYQTYNEQYF.

This chain joins TRBV7-9 and TRBJ2-7, with D tentatively TRBD1 (6 bases). Germline CDR1 is SEHNR and CDR2 is FQNEAQ (reference sequence). This CDR3 spans 15 amino acids. V was pared by 3 bases and J by 7 bases, with 19 bases between. DNA for the CDR3: TGTGCCAGCAGCTTCGACACAGGGTCCTACAATGAGCAGTACTTC. Its translation is CASSFDTGSYNEQYF.

This rearrangement joins TRBV20-1 to TRBJ2-2; a weak D match, TRBD1 (5 bases). Germline lookup yields CDR1 DFQATT and CDR2 SNEGSKA (reference sequence). CDR3 length equals 14 residues. The V and J ends lost 5 bases and 5 bases respectively, with 15 bases between them. CDR3 residues: CSARAKGRTGELFF. The CDR3 DNA is TGCAGTGCTCGAGCGAAGGGGCGGACCGGGGAGCTGTTTTTT.

This clonotype was seen once. The chain combines TRBV5-1 with TRBJ2-3, with 12 nucleotides matching TRBD1. The germline V gene encodes CDR1 SGHRS and CDR2 YFSETQ. V lost 0 bases and J lost 3; bases outside the gene matches: 2. The CDR3 contains 16 residues. CDR3 DNA sequence: TGCGCCAGCAGCTTGGGGGGACAGGGGGCAACAGATACGCAGTATTTT. The encoded protein is CASSLGGQGATDTQYF.

This clonotype has a handful of counts. This rearrangement joins TRBV6-5 to TRBJ2-1, with D unclear. The CDR3 spans 14 residues. Germline loops: CDR1 MNHEY, CDR2 SVGAGI. V was trimmed by 0 bases and J by 9 bases, leaving 12 bases between them. DNA for the CDR3: TGTGCCAGCAGTTACTCGTTCCCGGTGGGTGAGCAGTTCTTC. Its translation is CASSYSFPVGEQFF.

The chain combines TRBV7-3 with TRBJ2-5; D remains unclear. The V gene's germline CDR1 is SGHTA and CDR2 FQGTGA. V was clipped by 1 base and J by 11 bases, with 23 bases between them. The length of the CDR3 is 16 residues. CDR3 amino acids: CASSLRSYAVANEQYF. The CDR3 DNA reads as TGTGCCAGCAGCTTAAGATCGTACGCTGTGGCCAATGAGCAGTACTTC.

The genes are TRBV7-9 and TRBJ1-2; tentative D call: TRBD1 (5 bases). V was pared by 5 bases and J by 3 bases, with 13 bases between. The CDR3 runs 14 residues. The germline V gene encodes CDR1 SEHNR and CDR2 FQNEAQ (reference sequence). The CDR3 spells CASSVNRLDYGYTF. The CDR3 DNA follows: TGTGCCAGCAGCGTAAACAGGTTGGACTATGGCTACACCTTC. The full variable domain, in which reference TRBV7-9 and TRBJ1-2 provide the parts outside the CDR3, is DTGVSQNPRHKITKRGQNVTFRCDPISEHNRLYWYRQTLGQGPEFLTYFQNEAQLEKSRLLSDRFSAERPKGSFSTLEIQRTEQGDSAMYLCASSVNRLDYGYTFGSGTRLTVV.

The chain combines TRBV20-1 with TRBJ1-1, with unresolved D. In germline, CDR1 is DFQATT, CDR2 SNEGSKA (reference sequence). The CDR3 length is 13 residues. The ends were cut back, 3 bases at V and 1 base at J, with 9 bases in the middle. In DNA, the CDR3 is TGCAGTGCTAGCCGGCGGCAGAACACTGAAGCTTTCTTT. Protein product: CSASRRQNTEAFF.

The J gene is TRBJ1-4, the V gene TRBV4-2; D gene uncertain. The V end lost 0 bases, the J end lost 8 bases, and 10 bases lay between the germline ends. Germline V gives CDR1 LGHNA, CDR2 YNFKEQ. The length of the CDR3 is 14 residues. CDR3 nucleotide sequence: TGTGCCAGCAGCCAAGATTTGGCAACCGAAAAACTGTTTTTT. Encoded protein: CASSQDLATEKLFF.

The V gene is TRBV6-6, the J gene TRBJ2-7; possibly TRBD2 for D (6 bases). In germline, CDR1 is MNHNY, CDR2 SVGAGI (reference sequence). The CDR3 is 11 residues long. The V gene lost 9 bases and the J gene lost 7 bases, with 13 bases spanning the gap. CDR3 sequence (DNA): TGTGCCAGTACCCGCGGGGTTGAGCAGTACTTC. It is translated as CASTRGVEQYF.

The chain combines TRBV7-3 with TRBJ2-2; 8 nucleotides align to TRBD2. V was pared by 1 base and J by 4 bases, with 8 bases of the junction left unmatched. Per the germline V gene, CDR1 is SGHTA and CDR2 is FQGTGA. The CDR3 runs to 17 residues. CDR3 DNA: TGTGCCAGCAGCTTAATCGGGAGGGCCTCGGGCACCGGGGAGCTGTTTTTT. Translating it yields CASSLIGRASGTGELFF.

To note about this clonotype: This clone may be a read error of a much larger clone one base away. As DNA, the CDR3 is TGTGCCAGCAGCTTAACAGGGGACTACACCTTC. It specifies CASSLTGDYTF. The V call is TRBV11-2, the J call TRBJ1-2, with TRBD1 matching over 7 bases. Germline trimming cut 2 bases from V and 10 bases from J; bases unmatched to any gene: 1. The germline CDR1 and CDR2 sequences are SGHAT and FQNNGV. This CDR3 contains 11 residues.

This chain links TRBV20-1 with TRBJ2-3; TRBD2 is a possible D gene (6 bases). Germline assignment: CDR1 DFQATT and CDR2 SNEGSKA (reference sequence). This CDR3 has 13 amino acids. V was trimmed by 5 bases and J by 6 bases, leaving 15 bases between them. CDR3 coding DNA: TGCAGTGCTGGGACTTCCGCCTGGGATACGCAGTATTTT. Its translation is CSAGTSAWDTQYF.

The chain recombines TRBV20-1 with TRBJ2-1, with 8 bases that match TRBD2. Losses at the gene ends were 2 bases for V and 6 bases for J; bases not matched to a gene: 6. CDR3 length equals 14 residues. Per germline, CDR1 DFQATT and CDR2 SNEGSKA (reference sequence). In DNA form, the CDR3 reads TGCAGTGCTAGATTGGCCGGGGGGGCCAATGAGCAGTTCTTC. It codes for CSARLAGGANEQFF.

This chain uses TRBV7-3 with TRBJ1-6; no reliable D call. Trimming removed 5 bases from V and 10 bases from J, with 12 bases in between. Per germline, CDR1 SGHTA and CDR2 FQGTGA. This CDR3 is 13 amino acids long. CDR3 in amino acids: CASSIGRISPLHF. The CDR3 DNA follows: TGTGCCAGCAGCATCGGAAGGATCTCACCCCTCCACTTT.

V gene TRBV5-1 combines with J gene TRBJ2-7, with no clear D. The length of the CDR3 is 15 residues. The V gene's germline CDR1 is SGHRS and CDR2 YFSETQ. Between the trimmed V and J ends, which lost 4 bases and 1 base, there was a span of 15 bases. CDR3 sequence (DNA): TGCGCCAGCAGCCCCGCCGGTACGAGGTCCTACGAGCAGTACTTC. Protein product: CASSPAGTRSYEQYF.

This clonotype came up a few times. This rearrangement joins TRBV10-3 to TRBJ2-3; 11 bases fit TRBD2. CDR1 and CDR2 (germline): ENHRY, SYGVKD. This CDR3 is 18 amino acids long. In DNA form, the CDR3 reads TGTACCACCAGTGATAGCGGGGGGGCCTGGAGCGGCACAGATACGCAGTATTTT. This sequence encodes CTTSDSGGAWSGTDTQYF.

V gene TRBV12-3 or TRBV12-4 combines with J gene TRBJ1-2; D is uncertain. CDR3 length: 12 residues. V gave up 4 bases and J gave up 8 bases, with 11 bases separating them. The CDR3 reads CASSSRDQGYTF. The CDR3 bases are TGTGCCAGCAGTTCTCGTGATCAGGGCTACACCTTC.

The chain has TRBV7-2 and TRBJ2-7; 9 bases are a match to TRBD2. V lost 4 bases and J lost 2; bases outside the gene matches: 15. This CDR3 has 18 residues. Germline CDR1 SGHTA, CDR2 FQGNSA. The CDR3 spells CASSSRRLTSGSPYEQYF. In nucleotides, the CDR3 is TGTGCCAGCAGCTCCCGGAGGTTGACTAGCGGAAGTCCCTACGAGCAGTACTTC.

This clonotype appeared a few times. V is TRBV3-1 and J is TRBJ2-1; 7 bases match TRBD2. Germline CDR1 is LGHDT and CDR2 is YNNKEL (reference sequence). V lost 3 bases and J lost 8; bases outside the gene matches: 10. The CDR3 is 15 residues long. CDR3 nucleotide sequence: TGTGCCAGCAGCCATGTCCTTCCGGGAGGATATGAGCAGTTCTTC. This encodes CASSHVLPGGYEQFF.

V and J are TRBV6-1 and TRBJ2-7; D is unclear. The J call may be mistaken, given a closer DNA end match to TRBJ2-5. The V gene's germline CDR1 is MNHNS and CDR2 SASEGT. The CDR3 runs to 13 residues. The CDR3 loop is CASSELGRGTQYF. DNA of the CDR3: TGTGCCAGCAGTGAGTTGGGCCGAGGGACCCAGTACTTC.

This clonotype was found a few times. The rearrangement links TRBV7-9 to TRBJ2-3; D gene unclear. The CDR3 has 12 amino acids. Trimming stripped 2 bases from V and 6 bases from J, with 6 bases between. Looked up from germline, CDR1 is SEHNR and CDR2 is FQNEAQ (reference sequence). This CDR3 is CASSLQVDTQYF. As DNA, the CDR3 is TGTGCCAGCAGCTTACAGGTGGATACGCAGTATTTT.